The source of this T cell receptor (beta chain) is a study of blood T cell repertoires in COVID-19. Study overall: Material from acute and convalescent COVID-19 was sourced from the United States, Italy and Spain. Sample material is recorded as cDNA or gDNA derived from T cells, B-cell-depleted T cells, or PBMCs.

The V segment lost 7 bases and the J segment 4 bases; nucleotides outside the gene matches: 2. The CDR3 length is 14 residues. Germline-derived CDR1 and CDR2 are SGHRS and YFSETQ. How the authors handled the data: Amplified reference gene primers provided the basis for estimating nucleated cell counts. Assay used: immunoSEQ multiplex PCR; TCRdb lists only in-frame clones, some missing. Clone size and the V and J calls come from that table; the DNA yielded D and trimming. The table lists 250,000 to 400,000 clones, about 91% of them singletons. Specimen: peripheral blood. This clonotype was obtained from a woman in her twenties or thirties with COVID-19, enrolled during active disease. V is TRBV5-1 and J is TRBJ2-5, with 15 bases matching TRBD2. CDR3 in amino acids: CASRGLAGGETQYF. The CDR3, as DNA: TGCGCCAGCCGGGGACTAGCGGGGGGAGAGACCCAGTACTTC.